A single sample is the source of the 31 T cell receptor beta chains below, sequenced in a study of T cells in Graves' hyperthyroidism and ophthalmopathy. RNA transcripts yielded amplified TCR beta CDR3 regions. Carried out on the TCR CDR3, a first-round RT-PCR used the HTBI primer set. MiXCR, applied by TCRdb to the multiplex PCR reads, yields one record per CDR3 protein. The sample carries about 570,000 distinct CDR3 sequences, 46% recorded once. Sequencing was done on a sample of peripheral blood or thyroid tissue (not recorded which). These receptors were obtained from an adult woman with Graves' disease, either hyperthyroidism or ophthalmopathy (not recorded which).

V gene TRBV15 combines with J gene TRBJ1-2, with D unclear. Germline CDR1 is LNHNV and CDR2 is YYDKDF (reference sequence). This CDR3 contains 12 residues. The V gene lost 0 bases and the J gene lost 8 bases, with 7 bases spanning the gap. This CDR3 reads CATSRDTGGYTF. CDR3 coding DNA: TGTGCCACCAGCAGAGATACGGGGGGCTACACCTTC. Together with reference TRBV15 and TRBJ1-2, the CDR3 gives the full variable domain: DAMVIQNPRYQVTQFGKPVTLSCSQTLNHNVMYWYQQKSSQAPKLLFHYYDKDFNNEADTPDNFQSRRPNTSFCFLDIRSPGLGDTAMYLCATSRDTGGYTFGSGTRLTVV.

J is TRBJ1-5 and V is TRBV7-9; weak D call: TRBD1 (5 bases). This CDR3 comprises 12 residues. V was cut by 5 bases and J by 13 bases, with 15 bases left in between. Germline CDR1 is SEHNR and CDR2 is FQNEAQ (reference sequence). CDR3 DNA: TGTGCCAGCAGCCCAAGGGCGGGGCGACAGCATTTT. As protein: CASSPRAGRQHF.

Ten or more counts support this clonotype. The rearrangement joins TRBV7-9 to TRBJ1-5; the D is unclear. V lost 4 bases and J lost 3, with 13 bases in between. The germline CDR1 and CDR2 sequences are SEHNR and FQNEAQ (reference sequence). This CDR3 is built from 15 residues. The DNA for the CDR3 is TGTGCCAGCAGCTCCCTTGACATCCCCAATCAGCCCCAGCATTTT. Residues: CASSSLDIPNQPQHF.

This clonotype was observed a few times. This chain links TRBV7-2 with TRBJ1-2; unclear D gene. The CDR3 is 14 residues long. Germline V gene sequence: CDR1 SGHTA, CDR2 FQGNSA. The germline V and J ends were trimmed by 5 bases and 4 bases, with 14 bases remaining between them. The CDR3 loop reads CASSARVISYGYTF. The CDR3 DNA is TGTGCCAGCAGCGCACGGGTCATTTCCTATGGCTACACCTTC.

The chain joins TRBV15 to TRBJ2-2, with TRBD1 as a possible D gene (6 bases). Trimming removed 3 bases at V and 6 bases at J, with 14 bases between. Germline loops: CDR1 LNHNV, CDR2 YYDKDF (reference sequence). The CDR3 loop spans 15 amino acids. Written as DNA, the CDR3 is TGTGCCACCAGCAGGGACGGGACAATCCCCGGGGAGCTGTTTTTT. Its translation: CATSRDGTIPGELFF.

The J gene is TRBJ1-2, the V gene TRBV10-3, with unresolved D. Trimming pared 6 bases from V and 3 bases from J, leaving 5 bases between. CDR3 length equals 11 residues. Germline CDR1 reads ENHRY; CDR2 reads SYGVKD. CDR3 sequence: CAISPYYGYTF. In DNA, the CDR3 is TGTGCCATCAGCCCCTACTATGGCTACACCTTC.

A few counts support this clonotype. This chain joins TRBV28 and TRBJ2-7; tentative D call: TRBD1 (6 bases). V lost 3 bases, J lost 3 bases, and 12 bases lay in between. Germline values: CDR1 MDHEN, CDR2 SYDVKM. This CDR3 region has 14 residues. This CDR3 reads CASSFAGALYEQYF. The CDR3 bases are TGTGCCAGCAGTTTCGCAGGGGCCCTCTACGAGCAGTACTTC.

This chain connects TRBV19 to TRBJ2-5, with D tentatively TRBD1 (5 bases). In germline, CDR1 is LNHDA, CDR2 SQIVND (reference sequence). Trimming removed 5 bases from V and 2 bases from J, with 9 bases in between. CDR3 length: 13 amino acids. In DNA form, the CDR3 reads TGTGCCAGTAGTGCAGGGCGACAAGAGACCCAGTACTTC. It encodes CASSAGRQETQYF. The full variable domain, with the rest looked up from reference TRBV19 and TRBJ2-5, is DGGITQSPKYLFRKEGQNVTLSCEQNLNHDAMYWYRQDPGQGLRLIYYSQIVNDFQKGDIAEGYSVSREKKESFPLTVTSAQKNPTAFYLCASSAGRQETQYFGPGTRLLVL.

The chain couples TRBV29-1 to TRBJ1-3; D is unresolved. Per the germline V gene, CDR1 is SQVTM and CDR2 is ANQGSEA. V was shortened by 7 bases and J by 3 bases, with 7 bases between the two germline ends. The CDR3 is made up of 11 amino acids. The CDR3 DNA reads TGCAGCGCCGCCAGTGGAAACACCATATATTTT. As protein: CSAASGNTIYF.

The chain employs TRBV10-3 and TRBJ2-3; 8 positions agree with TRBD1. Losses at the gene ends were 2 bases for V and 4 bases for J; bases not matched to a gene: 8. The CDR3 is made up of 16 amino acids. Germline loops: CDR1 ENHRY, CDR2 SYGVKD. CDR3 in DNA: TGTGCCATCAGTGAGCCCGGACAGGGCGAGGCAGATACGCAGTATTTT. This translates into CAISEPGQGEADTQYF.

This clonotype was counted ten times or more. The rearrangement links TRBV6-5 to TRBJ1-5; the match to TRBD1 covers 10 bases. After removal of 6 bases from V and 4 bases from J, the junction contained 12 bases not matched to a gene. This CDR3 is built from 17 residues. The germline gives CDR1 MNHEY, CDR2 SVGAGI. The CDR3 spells CASRPDRGLIGNQPQHF. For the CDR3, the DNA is TGTGCCAGCAGGCCAGACAGGGGGCTAATAGGGAATCAGCCCCAGCATTTT.

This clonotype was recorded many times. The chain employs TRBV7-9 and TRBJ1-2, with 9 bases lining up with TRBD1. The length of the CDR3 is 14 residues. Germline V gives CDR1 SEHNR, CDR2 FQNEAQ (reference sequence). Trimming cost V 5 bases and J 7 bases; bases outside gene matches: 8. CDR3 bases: TGTGCCAGCAGCACAGAAGAGACAGGGGGTGGCTACACCTTC. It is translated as CASSTEETGGGYTF.

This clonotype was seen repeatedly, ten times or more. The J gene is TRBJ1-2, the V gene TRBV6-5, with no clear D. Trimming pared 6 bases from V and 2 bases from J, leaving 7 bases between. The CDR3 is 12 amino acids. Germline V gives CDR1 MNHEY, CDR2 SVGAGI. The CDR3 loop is CASRSANYGYTF. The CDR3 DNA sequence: TGTGCCAGCAGGTCCGCCAACTATGGCTACACCTTC.

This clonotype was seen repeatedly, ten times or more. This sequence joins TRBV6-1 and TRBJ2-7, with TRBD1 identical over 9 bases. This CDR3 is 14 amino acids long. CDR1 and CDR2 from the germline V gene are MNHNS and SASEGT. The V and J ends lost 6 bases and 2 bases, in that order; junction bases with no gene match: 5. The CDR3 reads CASRGTGLTYEQYF. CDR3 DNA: TGTGCCAGCAGGGGGACAGGGCTTACCTACGAGCAGTACTTC.

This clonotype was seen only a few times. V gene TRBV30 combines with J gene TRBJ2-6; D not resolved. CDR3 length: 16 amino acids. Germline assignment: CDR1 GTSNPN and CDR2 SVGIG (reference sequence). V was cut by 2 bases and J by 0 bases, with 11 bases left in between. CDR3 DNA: TGTGCCTGGAGTTCGTTAGACTTCTCTGGGGCCAACGTCCTGACTTTC. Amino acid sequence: CAWSSLDFSGANVLTF.

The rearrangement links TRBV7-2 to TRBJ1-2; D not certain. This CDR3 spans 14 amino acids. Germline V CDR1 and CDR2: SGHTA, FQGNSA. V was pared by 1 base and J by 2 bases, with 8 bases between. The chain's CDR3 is CASSLVVANYGYTF. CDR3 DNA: TGTGCCAGCAGCTTAGTGGTAGCGAACTATGGCTACACCTTC.

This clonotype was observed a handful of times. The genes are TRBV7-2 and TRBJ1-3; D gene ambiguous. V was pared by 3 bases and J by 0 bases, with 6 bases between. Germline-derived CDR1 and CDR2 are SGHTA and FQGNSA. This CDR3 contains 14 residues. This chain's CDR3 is CASSFMSSGNTIYF. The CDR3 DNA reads TGTGCCAGCAGCTTCATGAGCTCTGGAAACACCATATATTTT. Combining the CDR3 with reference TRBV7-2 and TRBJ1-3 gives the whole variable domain GAGVSQSPSNKVTEKGKDVELRCDPISGHTALYWYRQSLGQGLEFLIYFQGNSAPDKSGLPSDRFSAERTGGSVSTLTIQRTQQEDSAVYLCASSFMSSGNTIYFGEGSWLTVV.

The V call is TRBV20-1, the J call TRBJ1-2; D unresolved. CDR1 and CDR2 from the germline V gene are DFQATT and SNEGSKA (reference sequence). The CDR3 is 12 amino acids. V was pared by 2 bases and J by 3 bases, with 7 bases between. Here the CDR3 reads CSARSGDYGYTF. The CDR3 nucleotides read TGCAGTGCTAGAAGTGGGGACTATGGCTACACCTTC.

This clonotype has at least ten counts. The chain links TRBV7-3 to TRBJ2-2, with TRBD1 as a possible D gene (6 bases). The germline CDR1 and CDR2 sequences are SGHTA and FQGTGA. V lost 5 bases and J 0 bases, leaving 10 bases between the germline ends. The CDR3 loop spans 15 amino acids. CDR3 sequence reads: CASSPWGPNTGELFF. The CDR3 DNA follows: TGTGCCAGCAGCCCTTGGGGGCCGAACACCGGGGAGCTGTTTTTT.

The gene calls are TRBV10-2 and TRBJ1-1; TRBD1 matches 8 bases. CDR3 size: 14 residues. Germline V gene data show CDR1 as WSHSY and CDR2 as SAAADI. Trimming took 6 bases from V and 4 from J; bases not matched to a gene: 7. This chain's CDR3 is CASSGTGGFTEAFF. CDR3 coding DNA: TGCGCCAGCAGCGGCACAGGGGGTTTCACTGAAGCTTTCTTT.

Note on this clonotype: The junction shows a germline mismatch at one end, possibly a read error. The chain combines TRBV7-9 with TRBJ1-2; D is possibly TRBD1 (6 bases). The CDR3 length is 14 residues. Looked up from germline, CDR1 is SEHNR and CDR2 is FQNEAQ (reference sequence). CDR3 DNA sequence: TGTACCAGCAGCTTAGTAGGGGGGCGTAATGTCTACACCTTC. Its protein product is CTSSLVGGRNVYTF.

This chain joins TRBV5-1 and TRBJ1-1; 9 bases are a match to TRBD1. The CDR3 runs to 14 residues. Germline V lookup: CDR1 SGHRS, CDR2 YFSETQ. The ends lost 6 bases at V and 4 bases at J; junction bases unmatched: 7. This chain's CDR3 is CASTPATGGTEAFF. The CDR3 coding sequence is TGCGCCAGCACCCCCGCGACAGGGGGCACTGAAGCTTTCTTT.

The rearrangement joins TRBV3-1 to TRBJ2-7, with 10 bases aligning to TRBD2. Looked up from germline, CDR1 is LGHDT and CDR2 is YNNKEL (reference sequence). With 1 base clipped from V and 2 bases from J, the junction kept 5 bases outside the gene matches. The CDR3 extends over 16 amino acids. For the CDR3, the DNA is TGTGCCAGCAGCCAAGGTAGCGGGAGGACTACCTACGAGCAGTACTTC. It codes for CASSQGSGRTTYEQYF.

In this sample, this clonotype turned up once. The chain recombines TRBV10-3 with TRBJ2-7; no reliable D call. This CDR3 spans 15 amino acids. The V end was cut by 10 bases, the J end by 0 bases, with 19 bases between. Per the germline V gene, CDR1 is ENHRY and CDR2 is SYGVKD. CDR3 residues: CATGTTASSSYEQYF. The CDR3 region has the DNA TGTGCCACCGGAACCACAGCGTCGAGCTCCTACGAGCAGTACTTC.

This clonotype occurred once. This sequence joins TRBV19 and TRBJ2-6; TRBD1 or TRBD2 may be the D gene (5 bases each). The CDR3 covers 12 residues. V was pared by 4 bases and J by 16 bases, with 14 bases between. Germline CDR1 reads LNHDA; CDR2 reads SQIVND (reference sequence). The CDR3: CASSRGYSVLTF. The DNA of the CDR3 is TGTGCCAGTAGTAGGGGGTACTCTGTTCTGACTTTC.

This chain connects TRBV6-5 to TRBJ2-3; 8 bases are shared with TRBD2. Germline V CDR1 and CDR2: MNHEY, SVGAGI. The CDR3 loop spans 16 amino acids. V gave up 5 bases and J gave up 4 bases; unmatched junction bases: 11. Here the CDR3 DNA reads TGTGCCAGCAGTCCCGCCGGGACTAGTGGGGCAGATACGCAGTATTTT. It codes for CASSPAGTSGADTQYF.

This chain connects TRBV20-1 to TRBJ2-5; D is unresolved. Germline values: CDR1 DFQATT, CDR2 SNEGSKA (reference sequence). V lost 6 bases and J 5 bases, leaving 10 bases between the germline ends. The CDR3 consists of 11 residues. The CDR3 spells CSAPWGETQYF. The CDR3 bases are TGCAGTGCGCCGTGGGGTGAGACCCAGTACTTC.

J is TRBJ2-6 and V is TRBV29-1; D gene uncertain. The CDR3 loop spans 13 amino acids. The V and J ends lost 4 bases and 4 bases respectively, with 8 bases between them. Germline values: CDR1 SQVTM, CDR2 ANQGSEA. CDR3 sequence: CSVVRSGANVLTF. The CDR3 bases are TGCAGCGTTGTCAGATCCGGGGCCAACGTCCTGACTTTC.

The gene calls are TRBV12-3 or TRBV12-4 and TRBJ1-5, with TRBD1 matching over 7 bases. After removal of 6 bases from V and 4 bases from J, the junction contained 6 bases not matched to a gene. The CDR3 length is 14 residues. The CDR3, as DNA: TGTGCCAGCAGCCTTACAGGGGTTAATCAGCCCCAGCATTTT. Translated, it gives CASSLTGVNQPQHF.

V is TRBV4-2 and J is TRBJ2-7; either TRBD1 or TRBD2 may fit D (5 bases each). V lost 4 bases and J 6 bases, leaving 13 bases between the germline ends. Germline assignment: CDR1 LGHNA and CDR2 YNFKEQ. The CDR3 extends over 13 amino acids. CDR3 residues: CASSPVGEIEQYF. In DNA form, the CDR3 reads TGTGCCAGCAGCCCCGTGGGGGAGATCGAGCAGTACTTC.

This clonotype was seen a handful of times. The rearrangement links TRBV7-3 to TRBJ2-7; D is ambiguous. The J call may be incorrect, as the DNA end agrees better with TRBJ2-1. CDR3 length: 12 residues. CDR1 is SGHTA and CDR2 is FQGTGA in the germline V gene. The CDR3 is CASSGSTLEQFF. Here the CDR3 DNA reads TGTGCCAGCAGCGGGTCAACGCTTGAGCAGTTCTTC.